One sample yielded the 17 T cell receptor beta chains listed below, sequenced in a study of T cell responses to AZD1222 COVID-19 vaccine. The data were produced by immunoSEQ multiplex PCR, yet TCRdb's version contains in-frame clones alone and is incomplete. The sample has about 120,000 clones, 88% seen once. Sequencing was performed on peripheral blood, taken on day 0 of AZD1222 vaccination. The origin of the receptors is an adult in good health.

This chain joins TRBV28 and TRBJ2-7, with 9 bases matching TRBD2. The germline V gene has CDR1 MDHEN and CDR2 SYDVKM. V lost 5 bases and J lost 9; bases outside the gene matches: 17. The CDR3 has 16 residues. DNA for the CDR3: TGTGCCAGCAGTCCTGGCGGGAGGGCCCAACCTTGGGGGCAGTACTTC. The encoded protein is CASSPGGRAQPWGQYF.

This rearrangement joins TRBV4-1 to TRBJ2-7, with TRBD2 as a possible D gene (6 bases). Germline CDR1 and CDR2: MGHRA and YSYEKL. The CDR3 is made up of 15 amino acids. V was clipped by 4 bases and J by 4 bases, with 17 bases between them. CDR3 residues: CASSPGGARLYEQYF. Written as DNA, the CDR3 is TGCGCCAGCAGCCCCGGAGGGGCGCGCCTATACGAGCAGTACTTC.

The genes are TRBV6-1 and TRBJ2-5, with TRBD2 identical over 9 bases. The germline V gene encodes CDR1 MNHNS and CDR2 SASEGT. Losses at the gene ends were 1 base for V and 4 bases for J; bases not matched to a gene: 4. This CDR3 region has 15 residues. The chain's CDR3 is CASSEGIAGVETQYF. The CDR3 DNA follows: TGTGCCAGCAGTGAAGGGATAGCGGGAGTAGAGACCCAGTACTTC.

J is TRBJ1-6 and V is TRBV6-1; TRBD1 matches at 9 bases. Unmatched junction bases numbered 6, after V lost 4 bases and J lost 5 bases. Germline V CDR1 and CDR2: MNHNS, SASEGT. CDR3 length equals 16 residues. For the CDR3, the DNA is TGTGCCAGCAGTGCTTACCGGGACAGGGATAATTCACCCCTCCACTTT. Its translation: CASSAYRDRDNSPLHF.

The rearrangement links TRBV6-2 or TRBV6-3 to TRBJ2-7; possibly TRBD2 for D (6 bases). The CDR3 is 17 amino acids. V lost 0 bases, J lost 2 bases, and 17 bases lay in between. CDR1 is MNHEY, CDR2 SVGEGT, per germline. The CDR3 loop reads CASSYSSYGGTPYEQYF. The DNA of the CDR3 is TGTGCCAGCAGTTACTCGAGCTACGGGGGAACCCCCTACGAGCAGTACTTC.

This sequence joins TRBV21-1 and TRBJ2-3. TRBV21-1 is given as a pseudogene. The CDR3 consists of 13 residues. This CDR3 is CASTAERTDTQYF. The DNA of the CDR3 is TGTGCCAGCACGGCCGAACGCACAGATACGCAGTATTTT.

The gene calls are TRBV10-3 and TRBJ2-3; TRBD2 matches 10 bases. Germline V gives CDR1 ENHRY, CDR2 SYGVKD. The CDR3 has 15 amino acids. J lost 3 bases, V lost 6 bases, and 6 bases had no gene match. CDR3: CAIRASGGGTDTQYF. The DNA of the CDR3 is TGTGCCATCAGGGCGAGCGGGGGGGGAACAGATACGCAGTATTTT.

The chain links TRBV12-2 to TRBJ2-5; no DNA check was done on the table's D call, TRBD2. TRBV12-2 is listed as a pseudogene. The CDR3 spans 12 residues. CDR3 bases: TGTGCAAGTCGGAGGCTGGAAGAGACCCAGTACTTC. Its protein is CASRRLEETQYF.

This chain uses TRBV19 with TRBJ1-6; 8 nucleotides line up with TRBD1. V shed 6 bases and J 0 bases; nucleotides not matched to a gene: 7. Germline V gene lookup returns CDR1 LNHDA and CDR2 SQIVND (reference sequence). CDR3 size: 17 residues. In nucleotides, the CDR3 is TGTGCCAGTAGCGCGAGGGACAGGAGCTCCTATAATTCACCCCTCCACTTT. Its protein product is CASSARDRSSYNSPLHF.

The chain combines TRBV15 with TRBJ1-2; maybe TRBD1 (6 bases). The CDR3 contains 12 residues. Trimming stripped 3 bases from V and 5 bases from J, with 7 bases between. From germline, CDR1 is LNHNV and CDR2 YYDKDF (reference sequence). CDR3: CATSRDRYGYTF. The CDR3 bases are TGTGCCACCAGCAGGGACAGATATGGCTACACCTTC.

The chain joins TRBV6-2 or TRBV6-3 to TRBJ2-7, with D perhaps TRBD2 (5 bases). The CDR3 contains 14 residues. The ends were cut back, 5 bases at V and 6 bases at J, with 17 bases in the middle. CDR1 is MNHEY and CDR2 is SVGEGT in the germline V gene. CDR3 protein: CASSPLSGLGEQYF. DNA of the CDR3: TGTGCCAGCAGTCCGCTTTCGGGGTTAGGCGAGCAGTACTTC.

This clone was counted a few times. The chain couples TRBV27 to TRBJ2-2; the match to TRBD2 covers 7 bases. V lost 1 base and J lost 4; bases outside the gene matches: 6. The germline V gene has CDR1 MNHEY and CDR2 SMNVEV (reference sequence). This CDR3 contains 16 residues. CDR3 DNA sequence: TGTGCCAGCAGTTTATTACGCGGGAGCGGCACCGGGGAGCTGTTTTTT. Its protein product is CASSLLRGSGTGELFF.

The rearrangement joins TRBV10-3 to TRBJ2-7; D may correspond to TRBD1 or TRBD2 (5 bases each). The CDR3 has 13 amino acids. Trimming took 3 bases from V and 3 from J, leaving 9 bases between them. The germline V gene has CDR1 ENHRY and CDR2 SYGVKD. CDR3 bases: TGTGCCATCAGTGAACGGGGCCACTACGAGCAGTACTTC. It is translated as CAISERGHYEQYF.

This chain links TRBV19 with TRBJ2-7; D may correspond to TRBD1 or TRBD2 (5 bases each). CDR1 is LNHDA and CDR2 is SQIVND in the germline V gene (reference sequence). The V end was cut by 5 bases, the J end by 3 bases, with 17 bases between. The CDR3 runs to 15 residues. The CDR3 loop reads CASSPTAPGGYEQYF. The CDR3 region has the DNA TGTGCCAGTAGTCCGACAGCTCCTGGGGGCTACGAGCAGTACTTC. Together with reference TRBV19 and TRBJ2-7, the CDR3 gives the full variable domain: DGGITQSPKYLFRKEGQNVTLSCEQNLNHDAMYWYRQDPGQGLRLIYYSQIVNDFQKGDIAEGYSVSREKKESFPLTVTSAQKNPTAFYLCASSPTAPGGYEQYFGPGTRLTVT.

In regard to this clone: The sample has other DNA sequences that encode this CDR3 too. The gene calls are TRBV12-3 or TRBV12-4 and TRBJ2-7; D is unclear. This CDR3 is 13 amino acids long. Trimming removed 0 bases from V and 3 bases from J, with 6 bases in between. CDR3 protein: CASSLALSYEQYF. The CDR3 DNA reads as TGTGCCAGCAGTTTAGCGCTGAGCTACGAGCAGTACTTC.

The V gene is TRBV11-1, the J gene TRBJ2-1; TRBD2 matches at 9 bases. The junction had 7 bases not matched to a gene; V was cut back by 2 bases and J by 8 bases. CDR1 SGHAT and CDR2 FQDESV come from the germline V gene (reference sequence). CDR3 size: 15 residues. The CDR3 DNA follows: TGTGCCAGCAGCTTACCCGGCGGGAGGGGCCATGAGCAGTTCTTC. Protein product: CASSLPGGRGHEQFF.

This rearrangement joins TRBV9 to TRBJ1-3, with a weak D call TRBD1 (5 bases). Trimming pared 6 bases from V and 1 base from J, leaving 11 bases between. Germline values: CDR1 SGDLS, CDR2 YYNGEE. The CDR3 contains 14 residues. The CDR3 spells CASTPQGSGNTIYF. Written as DNA, the CDR3 is TGTGCCAGCACCCCCCAGGGTTCTGGAAACACCATATATTTT. The complete variable domain, with remaining parts taken from reference TRBV9 and TRBJ1-3, reads DSGVTQTPKHLITATGQRVTLRCSPRSGDLSVYWYQQSLDQGLQFLIQYYNGEERAKGNILERFSAQQFPDLHSELNLSSLELGDSALYFCASTPQGSGNTIYFGEGSWLTVV.